By share, the clone carrying this TCR delta chain ranks as large (0.1 to 1%). Germline lookup yields CDR1 TSWWSYY and CDR2 QGS. The CDR3 is 16 amino acids. V was shortened by 3 bases and J by 0 bases, with 14 bases between the two germline ends. This sample stems from a study of gammadelta T cells in human blood. TCRdb reanalysed the RT-PCR reads with CATT. Here the sample spans about 1,200 delta-chain clones, 1.5% to 2% being singletons. This clonotype originated in a human donor. V gene TRDV1 combines with J gene TRDJ1; D is perhaps TRDD3 (5 bases). The sample comprised non-Vgamma9Vdelta2 gamma-delta T cells from adult blood. CDR3 nucleotide sequence: TGTGCTCTTGGGGACTTCGGGTCGGGGGACACCGATAAACTCATCTTT. Its protein product is CALGDFGSGDTDKLIF.